Below, one T cell receptor beta chain is given with its context. Germline V gene data show CDR1 as MDHEN and CDR2 as SYDVKM. Trimming took 9 bases from V and 6 from J, leaving 17 bases between them. The CDR3 length is 14 residues. The record originates from a study of Ad26.COV2.S vaccination and SARS-CoV-2 variants. Treatment given: over 15 received Ad26.COV2.S at low or high dose, single or two shots; about five received placebo; per-sample allocation not given. Day 63 after the first vaccine or placebo injection was the time point for sampling. Boston provided a donor who was an adult aged 18-55 years. The method was immunoSEQ multiplex PCR; TCRdb's version includes in-frame clones alone and lacks a portion of them. The sample shows 350,000 to 450,000 clones, about nine tenths of them seen only once.

The sequence derives from a person aged 18 to 65 who received the Ad26.COV2.S COVID-19 vaccine or a placebo. The chain combines TRBV28 with TRBJ2-2; the D gene is possibly TRBD1 (5 bases). The sample was peripheral blood, taken in a trial of Ad26.COV2.S vaccine versus placebo. The CDR3 DNA reads TGTGCCAGTCAAGGCCAGGGTGGGTCCGGGGAGCTGTTTTTT. Amino acids: CASQGQGGSGELFF.